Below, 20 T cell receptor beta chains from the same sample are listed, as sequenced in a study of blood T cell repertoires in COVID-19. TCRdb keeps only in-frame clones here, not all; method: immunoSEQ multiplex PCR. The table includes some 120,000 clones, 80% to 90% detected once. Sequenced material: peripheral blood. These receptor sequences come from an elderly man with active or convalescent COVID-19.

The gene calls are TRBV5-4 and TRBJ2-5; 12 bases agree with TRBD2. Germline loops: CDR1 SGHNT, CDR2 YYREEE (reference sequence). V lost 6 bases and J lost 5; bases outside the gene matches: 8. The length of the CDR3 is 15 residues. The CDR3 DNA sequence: TGTGCCAGCAACGACCCTAGCGGGGGGGAGGAGACCCAGTACTTC. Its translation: CASNDPSGGEETQYF. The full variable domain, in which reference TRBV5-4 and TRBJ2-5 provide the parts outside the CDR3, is ETGVTQSPTHLIKTRGQQVTLRCSSQSGHNTVSWYQQALGQGPQFIFQYYREEENGRGNFPPRFSGLQFPNYSSELNVNALELDDSALYLCASNDPSGGEETQYFGPGTRLLVL.

The CDR3 DNA reads TGTGCCAGCAGCCCGGGACTAGCGGGGCCAGGGGACGAGCAGTACTTC. Protein product: CASSPGLAGPGDEQYF. V gene TRBV7-9 combines with J gene TRBJ2-7, with TRBD2 identical over 13 bases. Trimming cost V 5 bases and J 5 bases; bases outside gene matches: 9. The CDR3 spans 16 residues. Germline values: CDR1 SEHNR, CDR2 FQNEAQ (reference sequence).

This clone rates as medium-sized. The CDR3 DNA follows: TGTGCCAGCAGTGAGGAGGCCCAAGGAGAGACCCAGTACTTC. This translates into CASSEEAQGETQYF. The chain carries TRBV25-1 and TRBJ2-5; a possible D gene is TRBD2 (5 bases). CDR1 is MGHDK, CDR2 SYGVNS, per germline. This CDR3 contains 14 residues. With 3 bases removed from V and 4 bases from J, the gap between germline ends came to 12 bases.

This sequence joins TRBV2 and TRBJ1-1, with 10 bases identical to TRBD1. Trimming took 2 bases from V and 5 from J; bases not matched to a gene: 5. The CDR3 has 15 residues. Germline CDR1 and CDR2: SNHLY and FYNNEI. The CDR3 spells CASSERTGGWTEAFF. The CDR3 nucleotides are TGTGCCAGCAGTGAAAGGACAGGGGGATGGACTGAAGCTTTCTTT. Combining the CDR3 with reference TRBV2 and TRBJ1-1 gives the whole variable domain EPEVTQTPSHQVTQMGQEVILRCVPISNHLYFYWYRQILGQKVEFLVSFYNNEISEKSEIFDDQFSVERPDGSNFTLKIRSTKLEDSAMYFCASSERTGGWTEAFFGQGTRLTVV.

This chain's CDR3 is CAISDSGDYGYTF. DNA for the CDR3: TGTGCCATCAGTGATTCGGGGGACTATGGCTACACCTTC. This chain joins TRBV10-3 and TRBJ1-2, with D possibly matching TRBD1 (5 bases). CDR3 length: 13 residues. V was trimmed by 3 bases and J by 3 bases, leaving 8 bases between them. CDR1 is ENHRY and CDR2 is SYGVKD in the germline V gene.

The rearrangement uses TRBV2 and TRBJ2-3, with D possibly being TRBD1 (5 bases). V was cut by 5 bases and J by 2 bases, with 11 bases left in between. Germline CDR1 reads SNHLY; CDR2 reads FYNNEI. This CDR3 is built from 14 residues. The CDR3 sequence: CASSQGHTTDTQYF. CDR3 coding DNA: TGTGCCAGCAGTCAGGGCCACACCACAGATACGCAGTATTTT.

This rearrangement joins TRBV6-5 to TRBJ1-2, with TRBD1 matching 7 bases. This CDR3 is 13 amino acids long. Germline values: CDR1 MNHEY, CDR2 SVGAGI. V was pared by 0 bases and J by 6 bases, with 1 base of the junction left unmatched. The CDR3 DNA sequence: TGTGCCAGCAGTTACTCTCAGGGGGATGGCTACACCTTC. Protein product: CASSYSQGDGYTF.

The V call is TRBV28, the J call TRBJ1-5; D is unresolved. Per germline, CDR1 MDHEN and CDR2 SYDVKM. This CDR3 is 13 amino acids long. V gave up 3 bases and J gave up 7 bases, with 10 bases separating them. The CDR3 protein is CASSLEVEQPQHF. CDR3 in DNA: TGTGCCAGCAGTTTGGAGGTAGAGCAGCCCCAGCATTTT.

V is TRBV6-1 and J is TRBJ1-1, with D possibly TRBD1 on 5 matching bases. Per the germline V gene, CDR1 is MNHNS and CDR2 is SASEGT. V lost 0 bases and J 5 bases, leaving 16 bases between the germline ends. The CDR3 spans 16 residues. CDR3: CASSEARGGRVTEAFF. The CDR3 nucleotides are TGTGCCAGCAGTGAAGCGAGGGGAGGTAGAGTTACTGAAGCTTTCTTT.

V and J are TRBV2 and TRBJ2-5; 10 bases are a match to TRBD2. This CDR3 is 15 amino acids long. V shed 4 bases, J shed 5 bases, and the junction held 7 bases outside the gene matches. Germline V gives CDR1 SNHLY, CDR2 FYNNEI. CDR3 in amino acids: CASSVQRGGRETQYF. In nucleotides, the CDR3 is TGTGCCAGCAGTGTGCAGCGGGGGGGCCGGGAGACCCAGTACTTC.

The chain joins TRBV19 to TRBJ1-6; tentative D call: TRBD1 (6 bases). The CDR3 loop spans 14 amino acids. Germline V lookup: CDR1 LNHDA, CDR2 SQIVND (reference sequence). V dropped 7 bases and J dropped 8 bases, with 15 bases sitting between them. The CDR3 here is CASKTGYMDSPLHF. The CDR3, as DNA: TGTGCCAGTAAAACAGGGTATATGGATTCACCCCTCCACTTT. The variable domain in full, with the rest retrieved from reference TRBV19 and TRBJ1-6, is DGGITQSPKYLFRKEGQNVTLSCEQNLNHDAMYWYRQDPGQGLRLIYYSQIVNDFQKGDIAEGYSVSREKKESFPLTVTSAQKNPTAFYLCASKTGYMDSPLHFGNGTRLTVT.

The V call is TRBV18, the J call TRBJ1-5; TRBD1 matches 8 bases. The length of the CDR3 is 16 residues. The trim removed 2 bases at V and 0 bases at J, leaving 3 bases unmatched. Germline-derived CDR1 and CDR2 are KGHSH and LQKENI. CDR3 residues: CASSPGTGHSNQPQHF. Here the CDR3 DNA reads TGTGCCAGCTCACCAGGGACAGGTCATAGCAATCAGCCCCAGCATTTT.

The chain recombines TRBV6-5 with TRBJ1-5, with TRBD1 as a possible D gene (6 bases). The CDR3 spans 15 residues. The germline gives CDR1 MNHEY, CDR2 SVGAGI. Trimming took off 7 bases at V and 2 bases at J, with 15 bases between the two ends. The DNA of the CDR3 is TGTGCCAGCAATGTGGGGGCCCCGGGCAATCAGCCCCAGCATTTT. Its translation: CASNVGAPGNQPQHF.

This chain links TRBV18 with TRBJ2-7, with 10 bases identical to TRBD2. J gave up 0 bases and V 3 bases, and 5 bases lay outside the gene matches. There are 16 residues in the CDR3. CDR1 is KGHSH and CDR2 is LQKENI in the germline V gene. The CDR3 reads CASSPSGGLLSYEQYF. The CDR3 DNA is TGTGCCAGCTCACCTAGCGGGGGGCTTCTCTCCTACGAGCAGTACTTC.

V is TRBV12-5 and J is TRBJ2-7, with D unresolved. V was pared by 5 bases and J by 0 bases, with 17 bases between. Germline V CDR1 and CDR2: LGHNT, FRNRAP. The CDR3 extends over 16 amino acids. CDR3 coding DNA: TGTGCTAGTGGTGTCACAGCCGGCAATCCCTCCTACGAGCAGTACTTC. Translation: CASGVTAGNPSYEQYF.

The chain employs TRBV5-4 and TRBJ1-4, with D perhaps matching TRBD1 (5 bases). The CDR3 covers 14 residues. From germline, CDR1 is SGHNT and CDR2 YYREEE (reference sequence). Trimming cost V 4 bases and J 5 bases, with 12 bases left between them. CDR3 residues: CASSPSGGNEKLFF. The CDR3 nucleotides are TGTGCCAGCAGCCCATCGGGGGGAAATGAAAAACTGTTTTTT.

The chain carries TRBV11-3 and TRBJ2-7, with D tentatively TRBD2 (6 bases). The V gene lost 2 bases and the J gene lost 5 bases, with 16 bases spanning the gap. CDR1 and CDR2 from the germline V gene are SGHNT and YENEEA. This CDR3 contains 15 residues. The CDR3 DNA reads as TGTGCCAGCAGCTTAAATTGGAGGGCAGGGAACGAGCAGTACTTC. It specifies CASSLNWRAGNEQYF. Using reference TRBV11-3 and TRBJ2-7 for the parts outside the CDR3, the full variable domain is EAGVVQSPRYKIIEKKQPVAFWCNPISGHNTLYWYLQNLGQGPELLIRYENEEAVDDSQLPKDRFSAERLKGVDSTLKIQPAELGDSAVYLCASSLNWRAGNEQYFGPGTRLTVT.

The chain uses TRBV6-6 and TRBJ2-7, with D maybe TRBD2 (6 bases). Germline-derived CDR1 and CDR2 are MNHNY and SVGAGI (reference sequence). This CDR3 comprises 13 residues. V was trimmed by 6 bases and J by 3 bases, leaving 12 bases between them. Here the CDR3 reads CASSPAGSYEQYF. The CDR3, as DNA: TGTGCCAGCAGCCCCGCCGGGAGCTACGAGCAGTACTTC.

The CDR3 DNA reads as TGTGCCAGCAGAGGGACAGGGGCAAGTCAGCCCCAGCATTTT. This gives the protein CASRGTGASQPQHF. The V gene is TRBV2, the J gene TRBJ1-5, with 10 bases fitting TRBD1. The ends lost 6 bases at V and 6 bases at J; junction bases unmatched: 5. The CDR3 loop spans 14 amino acids. The V gene's germline CDR1 is SNHLY and CDR2 FYNNEI.

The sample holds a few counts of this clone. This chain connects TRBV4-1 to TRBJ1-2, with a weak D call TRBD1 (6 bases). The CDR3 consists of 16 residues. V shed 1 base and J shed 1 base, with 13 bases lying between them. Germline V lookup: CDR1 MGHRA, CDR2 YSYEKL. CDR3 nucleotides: TGCGCCAGCAGCCAAGGTTTGGGGACACATAACTATGGCTACACCTTC. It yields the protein CASSQGLGTHNYGYTF.